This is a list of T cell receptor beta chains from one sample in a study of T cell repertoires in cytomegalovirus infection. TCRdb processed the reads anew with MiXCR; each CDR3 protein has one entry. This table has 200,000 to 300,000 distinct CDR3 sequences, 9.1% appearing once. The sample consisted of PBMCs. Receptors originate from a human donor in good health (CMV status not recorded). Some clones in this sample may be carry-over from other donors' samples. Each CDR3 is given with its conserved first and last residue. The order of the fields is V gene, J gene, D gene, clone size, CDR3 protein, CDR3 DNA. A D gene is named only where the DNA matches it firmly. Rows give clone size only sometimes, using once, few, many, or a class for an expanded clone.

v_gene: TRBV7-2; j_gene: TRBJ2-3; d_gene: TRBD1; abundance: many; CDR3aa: CAIRQGTDTQYF; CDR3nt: TGTGCCATCAGACAGGGAACAGATACGCAGTATTTT
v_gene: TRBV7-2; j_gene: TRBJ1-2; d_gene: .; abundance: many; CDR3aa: CASSDGPFEGYTF; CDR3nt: TGTGCCAGCAGCGACGGGCCTTTCGAGGGCTACACCTTC
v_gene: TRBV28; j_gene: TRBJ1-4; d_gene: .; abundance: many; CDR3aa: CASSFRRSATNEKLFF; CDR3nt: TGTGCCAGCAGTTTTCGACGGTCTGCAACTAATGAAAAACTGTTTTTT
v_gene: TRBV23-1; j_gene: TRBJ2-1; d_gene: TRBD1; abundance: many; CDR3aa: CASSTGQGAVTYNEQFF; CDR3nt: TGCGCCAGCAGTACCGGACAGGGGGCAGTAACCTACAATGAGCAGTTCTTC
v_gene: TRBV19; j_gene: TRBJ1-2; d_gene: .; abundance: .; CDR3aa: CATGDRMNYGYTF; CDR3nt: TGTGCCACCGGCGACAGGATGAACTATGGCTACACCTTC
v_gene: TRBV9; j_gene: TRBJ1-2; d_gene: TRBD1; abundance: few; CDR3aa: CASSVLDRGGYGYTF; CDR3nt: TGTGCCAGCAGCGTTTTAGACAGGGGCGGCTATGGCTACACCTTC
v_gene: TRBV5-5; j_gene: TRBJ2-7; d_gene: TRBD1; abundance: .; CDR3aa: CASSFQGAYEQYF; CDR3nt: TGTGCCAGCAGCTTCCAGGGGGCCTACGAGCAGTACTTC
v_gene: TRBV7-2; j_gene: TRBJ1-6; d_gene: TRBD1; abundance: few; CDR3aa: CASSLATGGVTPVSPLHF; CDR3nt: TGTGCCAGCAGCTTGGCCACAGGGGGCGTGACGCCAGTTTCACCCCTCCACTTT
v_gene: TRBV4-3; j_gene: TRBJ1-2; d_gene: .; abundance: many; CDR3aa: CASSQAPGVQIYGYTF; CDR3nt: TGCGCCAGCAGCCAAGCCCCAGGGGTCCAGATCTATGGCTACACCTTC
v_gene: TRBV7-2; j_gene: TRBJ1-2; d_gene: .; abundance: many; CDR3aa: CASSLVAGSAYGYTF; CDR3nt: TGTGCCAGCAGCTTAGTAGCCGGTTCCGCCTATGGCTACACCTTC
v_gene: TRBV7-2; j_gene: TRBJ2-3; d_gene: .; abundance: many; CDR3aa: CASSLDGTSTDTQYF; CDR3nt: TGTGCCAGCAGCTTAGACGGGACTAGCACAGATACGCAGTATTTT
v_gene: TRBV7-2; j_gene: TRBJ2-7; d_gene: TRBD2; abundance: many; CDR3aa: CASSSRTSGGAHEQYF; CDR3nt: TGTGCCAGCAGCTCGAGAACTAGCGGGGGGGCCCACGAGCAGTACTTC
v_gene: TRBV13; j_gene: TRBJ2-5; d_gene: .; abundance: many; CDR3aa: CASSFKLSETQYF; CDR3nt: TGTGCCAGCAGCTTTAAGTTGTCGGAGACCCAGTACTTC
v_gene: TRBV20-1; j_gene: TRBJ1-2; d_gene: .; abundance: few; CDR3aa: CSAPSGVRYGYTF; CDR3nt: TGCAGTGCCCCTTCAGGGGTCCGCTATGGCTACACCTTC